Sequencing of this T cell receptor (beta chain) was carried out in a study of blood T cell repertoires in COVID-19. Study information: From the United States, Italy and Spain came samples of acute and convalescent COVID-19. Sources were T cells, B-cell-depleted T cells, or PBMCs; the material itself was cDNA or gDNA.

Per the authors' pipeline: For nucleated cells, counts were estimated from reference gene primer amplification. Assay used: immunoSEQ multiplex PCR; TCRdb lists only in-frame clones, some missing. The V and J calls and clone size come from that table; D and trimming were worked out from the DNA. The table records roughly 150,000 clones, about 79% of them present only once. CDR1 and CDR2 (germline): SGDLS, YYNGEE. Trimming cost V 3 bases and J 8 bases; bases outside gene matches: 7. The CDR3 loop spans 13 amino acids. Sequenced material: peripheral blood. The V gene is TRBV9, the J gene TRBJ1-2; TRBD1 matches at 7 bases. The receptor's source is a woman aged 45 to 65 with acute or convalescent COVID-19. This CDR3 is CASSGTGVWGYTF. The CDR3 nucleotides are TGTGCCAGCAGCGGTACAGGGGTCTGGGGCTACACCTTC.